The 17 T cell receptor beta chains given below trace back to one sample, sequenced in a study of T cell clonality in common variable immunodeficiency. Assay used: immunoSEQ multiplex PCR; TCRdb lists only in-frame clones, some missing. This sample includes around 29,000 clones with no singletons; its ten biggest clones take up around 4.5%. Sequencing used peripheral blood mononuclear cells. These receptors all come from a person aged 18 to 75 in good health.

Turning to this clone: An end of the junction differs from the germline gene, which may be a read error. The read falls 3 residues short of the CDR3 end, and the missing part is taken from the germline J gene. The rearrangement links TRBV7-7 to TRBJ2-1, with 9 positions matching TRBD2. Germline V gene data show CDR1 as SSHAT and CDR2 as FNYEAQ (reference sequence). The CDR3 contains 17 residues. The CDR3 here is CASSLGGAGGIHNEQFF. The covered CDR3 bases are TGTGCTAGCAGCCTTGGGGGGGCGGGAGGGATCCACAATGAG.

The sample holds a few counts of this clone. The sequence runs out 3 residues before the end of the CDR3; the remainder is reconstructed from the germline J gene. Other nucleotide sequences from this sample produce the same CDR3. The chain combines TRBV19 with TRBJ1-2; tentatively, D is TRBD1 (5 bases). CDR3 length: 16 amino acids. Trimming took 4 bases from V and 4 from J, leaving 19 bases between them. Germline CDR1 and CDR2: LNHDA and SQIVND (reference sequence). The CDR3 DNA, read in part, is TGTGCCAGTAGTAGGAGCGGCTCTCAGGGACTCTATGGC. Its protein product is CASSRSGSQGLYG. The CDR3, in full, reads CASSRSGSQGLYGYTF.

This clone turned up a few times. The read is 3 residues too short to cover the CDR3 end, so that end is filled in from the germline J gene. This chain joins TRBV2 and TRBJ2-7; D perhaps matches TRBD1 (6 bases). Trimming took off 4 bases at V and 0 bases at J, with 13 bases between the two ends. CDR3 length: 15 residues. The germline V gene has CDR1 SNHLY and CDR2 FYNNEI. The CDR3 protein is CASSVVGQSSYEQYF. The CDR3 bases that were read are TGTGCCAGCAGTGTCGTAGGACAGAGCTCCTACGAG.

This clone was detected many times. The CDR3 extends 3 residues past the end of the read, so its final part is completed from the germline J gene. This chain joins TRBV7-3 and TRBJ2-7; 7 bases are a match to TRBD1. CDR1 is SGHTA and CDR2 is FQGTGA in the germline V gene. V was pared by 5 bases and J by 4 bases, with 5 bases of the junction left unmatched. This CDR3 spans 13 amino acids. The covered CDR3 bases are TGTGCCAGCAGCAACGAACAGGGGTACGAG. Translating it yields CASSNEQGYE. The CDR3 in its entirety is CASSNEQGYEQYF.

This clone occurred many times. The CDR3 extends 3 residues past the end of the read, so its final part is completed from the germline J gene. The chain is built from TRBV30 and TRBJ1-2; 7 bases align to TRBD1. The V gene end was trimmed by 2 bases and the J gene end by 4 bases; junction bases not matched to a gene: 4. The CDR3 loop spans 13 amino acids. The germline CDR1 and CDR2 sequences are GTSNPN and SVGIG (reference sequence). CDR3 sequence: CAWSYRGGYGYTF. Partial CDR3 DNA: TGTGCCTGGAGTTACAGGGGTGGCTATGGC.

This clone has ten or more counts. Sequencing ends 3 residues short of the CDR3 end; the germline J gene provides the rest. The chain employs TRBV2 and TRBJ2-3; 9 bases are shared with TRBD2. Germline assignment: CDR1 SNHLY and CDR2 FYNNEI. V dropped 9 bases and J dropped 0; count of bases not matched to a gene: 4. The CDR3 totals 14 residues. CDR3 DNA (partial): TGTGCCAGTCTAGCGGGACTGAGCACAGATACG. Translated, it gives CASLAGLSTDT. The whole CDR3 reads CASLAGLSTDTQYF.

This clone has a count of ten or more. Read data end 3 residues before the CDR3 end; the end is taken from the germline J gene. The chain combines TRBV24-1 with TRBJ2-3; TRBD2 is a possible D gene (5 bases). Germline CDR1 KGHDR, CDR2 SFDVKD. The CDR3 has 18 amino acids. V was shortened by 9 bases and J by 0 bases, with 24 bases between the two germline ends. CDR3 protein: CATSEDFSATSSTDTQYF. The sequenced part of the CDR3 DNA is TGTGCCACCTCGGAGGACTTCTCGGCTACCTCTAGCACAGATACG.

This clone appeared many times. The read ends 3 residues before the CDR3 terminus; that terminus is restored from the germline J gene. V and J are TRBV7-2 and TRBJ2-1; 10 bases are shared with TRBD1. The CDR3 totals 14 residues. Germline V lookup: CDR1 SGHTA, CDR2 FQGNSA. The J segment lost 8 bases and the V segment lost 1 base, leaving 2 bases of the junction unmatched. The CDR3 is CASSLGTGGYEQFF. CDR3 DNA (partial): TGTGCCAGCAGCTTAGGGACAGGGGGATATGAG.

This clone was observed many times. From the germline J gene comes the end of the CDR3, since the read stops 3 residues before it. V is TRBV19 and J is TRBJ1-2, with a tentative D call TRBD1 (6 bases). The CDR3 loop spans 17 amino acids. In germline, CDR1 is LNHDA, CDR2 SQIVND (reference sequence). Trimming pared 8 bases from V and 3 bases from J, leaving 25 bases between. The covered CDR3 bases are TGTGCCAGTTGCTACTCGATCCCCCGACAGGCCGACTATGGC. It translates to CASCYSIPRQADYG. The whole CDR3 is CASCYSIPRQADYGYTF. Variable domain in full (rest from reference TRBV19 and TRBJ1-2): DGGITQSPKYLFRKEGQNVTLSCEQNLNHDAMYWYRQDPGQGLRLIYYSQIVNDFQKGDIAEGYSVSREKKESFPLTVTSAQKNPTAFYLCASCYSIPRQADYGYTFGSGTRLTVV.

There are many counts of this clone. Read data end 3 residues before the CDR3 end; the end is taken from the germline J gene. The chain joins TRBV10-2 to TRBJ2-3; TRBD2 matches at 11 bases. The ends lost 6 bases at V and 2 bases at J; junction bases unmatched: 10. Germline V gives CDR1 WSHSY, CDR2 SAAADI. The CDR3 is 17 residues long. The CDR3 protein is CASRKFSGRAVTDTQYF. The sequenced CDR3 bases are TGCGCCAGCAGGAAATTTAGCGGGAGGGCAGTCACAGATACG.

Many counts were recorded for this clone. Read coverage stops 3 residues before the CDR3 terminus; the germline J gene supplies the remainder. The chain links TRBV7-8 to TRBJ1-5, with D possibly being TRBD1 (5 bases). CDR3 size: 15 residues. Trimming removed 1 base from V and 7 bases from J, with 14 bases in between. In germline, CDR1 is SGHVS, CDR2 FQNEAQ. The CDR3 here is CASSLVGVSGQPQHF. CDR3 DNA, as far as it was read: TGTGCCAGCAGCTTAGTAGGGGTGTCAGGGCAGCCC.

Points on this clone: The read ends 3 residues before the CDR3 terminus; that terminus is restored from the germline J gene. V usage is TRBV19 and J usage is TRBJ2-2; D may be TRBD2 (6 bases). The CDR3 runs 12 residues. Germline V gives CDR1 LNHDA, CDR2 SQIVND (reference sequence). Incomplete CDR3 DNA: TGTGCCAGTTCCCAGGGCGGGGAAAAG. Protein sequence: CASSQGGEK. From start to end, the CDR3 is CASSQGGEKLFF.

This clone was found many times. The CDR3 end lies 3 residues beyond the end of the read and is filled in from the germline J gene. V is TRBV30 and J is TRBJ1-2; TRBD1 agrees at 8 bases. Trimming took 2 bases from V and 4 from J; bases not matched to a gene: 18. The germline gives CDR1 GTSNPN, CDR2 SVGIG (reference sequence). The CDR3 is 18 amino acids. The CDR3 spells CAWSSPGGSYRRTYGYTF. The CDR3 DNA, read in part, is TGTGCCTGGAGTTCACCAGGGGGCTCGTACCGGCGTACCTATGGC. The full variable domain, rest sourced from reference TRBV30 and TRBJ1-2, is SQTIHQWPATLVQPVGSPLSLECTVEGTSNPNLYWYRQAAGRGLQLLFYSVGIGQISSEVPQNLSASRPQDRQFILSSKKLLLSDSGFYLCAWSSPGGSYRRTYGYTFGSGTRLTVV.

Ten or more counts support this clone. The read finishes 3 residues shy of the CDR3 end, and the germline J gene is used to complete it. The chain employs TRBV29-1 and TRBJ1-6; maybe TRBD1 (6 bases). V was trimmed by 4 bases and J by 5 bases, leaving 9 bases between them. CDR1 SQVTM and CDR2 ANQGSEA come from the germline V gene. The CDR3 extends over 13 amino acids. Incomplete CDR3 DNA: TGCAGCGTTGGACAGGACCATAATTCACCC. Amino acid sequence: CSVGQDHNSP. In full, the CDR3 reads CSVGQDHNSPLHF.

This clone has at least ten counts. The read stops 3 residues short of the end of the CDR3; the missing end is completed from the germline J gene. The genes are TRBV14 and TRBJ2-6; D may be TRBD2 (6 bases). Germline values: CDR1 SGHDN, CDR2 FVKESK. Trimming pared 0 bases from V and 2 bases from J, leaving 17 bases between. This CDR3 is built from 19 residues. CDR3 bases read: TGTGCCAGCAGCCAAGATTTTAGAGTATGGGGGGCTGGGGCCAACGTC. Translated: CASSQDFRVWGAGANV. The whole CDR3 protein reads CASSQDFRVWGAGANVLTF.

This clone has at least ten counts. The observed sequence ends 3 residues before the CDR3 terminus, with the missing tail filled in from the germline J gene. The gene calls are TRBV7-3 and TRBJ1-2, with TRBD1 matching 8 bases. CDR3 length: 15 residues. CDR1 is SGHTA and CDR2 is FQGTGA in the germline V gene. The junction had 11 bases not matched to a gene; V was cut back by 4 bases and J by 7 bases. The CDR3 here is CASSSGGRTGLGYTF. The DNA read from the CDR3 is TGTGCCAGCAGCTCGGGGGGTCGGACAGGGCTTGGC.

This clone was counted between two and nine times. The CDR3 sequence: CASSHPGLAGYDYTF. CDR3 DNA (partial): TGTGCCAGCAGCCATCCGGGACTAGCGGGCTACGAC. V usage is TRBV7-9 and J usage is TRBJ1-2, with D possibly matching TRBD1 (5 bases). The sequenced fragment ends 3 residues before the CDR3 boundary, so the rest is inferred from the germline J gene. The CDR3 is 15 amino acids. Germline V gene data show CDR1 as SEHNR and CDR2 as FQNEAQ (reference sequence).